This record covers a single TCR beta chain. No antigen is known for it. The data were taken from a study of T-cell memory formation after mild COVID-19. Whole-study context: TCR clusters were mostly donor specific. Study-wide findings and caveats: Day 15 to 85 contracting clones showed balanced CD4/CD8; later expanders leaned CD4+. Among contracting clones, CD4+ were mainly CM/EM and CD8+ enriched in EMRA.

From 5'RACE with constant-segment primers came TCR alpha and TCR beta cDNA libraries that carried sample barcodes and UMIs. TCRdb analysed the 5' RACE reads with MiXCR anew, one entry per CDR3 protein. This repertoire shows 300,000 to 400,000 distinct CDR3 sequences, 10% to 15% found once; its top ten account for around 21%. V trimming: 1 base; J trimming: 13 bases; junction bases outside the gene matches: 11. Germline lookup yields CDR1 LGHDT and CDR2 YNNKEL (reference sequence). The CDR3 spans 15 residues. The genes are TRBV3-1 and TRBJ2-3, with 10 bases lining up with TRBD2. The clonotype was recovered from a man younger than 35 who had mild COVID-19 (a few samples of this study predate the infection). Cell type and time point are not known. The sample was PBMCs or a T cell subset sorted from them (not recorded which). The CDR3 region has the DNA TGTGCCAGCAGCCAAGGGCTGAGCGGGGGGGCCGGGGAGTATTTT. This translates into CASSQGLSGGAGEYF.